This T cell receptor beta chain was documented in a study of shared T cell receptors in the human thymus. The table came from immunoSEQ multiplex PCR; TCRdb's copy has only in-frame clones and leaves some out. The sample records hundreds of thousands of clones, more than 75% being singletons. The data were also submitted as part of a second study, on human thymus T cells. That report notes: Thymic tissue was derived from resections collected during corrective heart surgery. Highly overlapping thymic repertoires among unrelated individuals were reported in related research.

The receptor's source is a boy younger than two with a congenital heart defect. The sequencing sample was made of thymocytes.

DNA for the CDR3: TGTGCCAGCAGCAACGACGGGAGTGGGGTCTACGAGCAGTACTTC. Protein sequence: CASSNDGSGVYEQYF. This chain links TRBV21-1 with TRBJ2-7; the table assigns TRBD2, which was not confirmed against the DNA. TRBV21-1 is designated a pseudogene. This CDR3 is 15 amino acids long.